The 10 T cell receptor beta chains in this list originate from one sample, sequenced in a study of response to subunit inactivated influenza vaccine. TCRdb processed the RT-PCR reads anew with MiXCR; each CDR3 protein has one entry. Altogether 450,000 to 550,000 distinct CDR3 sequences are present, 25% being singletons, with the ten largest covering less than 2.5%. Here the sequenced sample was CD4+ T cells sorted from PBMCs, taken approximately 5 days after vaccination. These receptors were taken from a man aged 45-65 years who received an inactivated influenza vaccine.

This clonotype was detected only a few times. The chain recombines TRBV29-1 with TRBJ2-5; 11 positions agree with TRBD2. Germline V gene sequence: CDR1 SQVTM, CDR2 ANQGSEA. V lost 7 bases to trimming and J lost 0 bases; unmatched junction nucleotides: 4. The CDR3 runs 14 residues. The DNA for the CDR3 is TGCAGCGCGGATAGCGGGAGGGACCAAGAGACCCAGTACTTC. Translated, it gives CSADSGRDQETQYF.

V usage is TRBV6-5 and J usage is TRBJ2-2; D call uncertain. Germline CDR1 reads MNHEY; CDR2 reads SVGAGI. The V end lost 3 bases, the J end lost 0 bases, and 11 bases lay between the germline ends. This CDR3 comprises 16 residues. Here the CDR3 reads CASSYRARPNTGELFF. CDR3 DNA: TGTGCCAGCAGTTATCGAGCCAGACCGAACACCGGGGAGCTGTTTTTT.

This clonotype appeared a few times. V gene TRBV12-3 or TRBV12-4 combines with J gene TRBJ2-4; D gene ambiguous. This CDR3 contains 13 residues. Trimming removed 5 bases at V and 1 base at J, with 6 bases between. The CDR3 sequence is CASSTGAKNIQYF. The CDR3 DNA reads as TGTGCCAGCAGTACCGGGGCCAAAAACATTCAGTACTTC.

The genes are TRBV2 and TRBJ1-4; D is unresolved. The CDR3 totals 14 residues. Germline values: CDR1 SNHLY, CDR2 FYNNEI. Trimming left V 7 bases short and J 10 bases short, with 19 bases between. The CDR3 sequence: CASNHRGNEGKLFF. CDR3 bases: TGTGCCAGCAACCACAGAGGTAACGAGGGAAAACTGTTTTTT.

This chain links TRBV29-1 with TRBJ2-1, with 14 bases matching TRBD2. The V and J ends lost 6 bases and 4 bases, in that order; junction bases with no gene match: 8. CDR1 is SQVTM and CDR2 is ANQGSEA in the germline V gene. The length of the CDR3 is 16 residues. The CDR3 sequence is CSVMGLAGVDYNEQFF. As DNA, the CDR3 is TGCAGCGTGATGGGACTAGCGGGGGTTGATTACAATGAGCAGTTCTTC.

This chain connects TRBV2 to TRBJ1-2; D call uncertain. This CDR3 contains 13 residues. Germline V CDR1 and CDR2: SNHLY, FYNNEI. V shed 3 bases and J shed 7 bases, with 12 bases lying between them. CDR3 coding DNA: TGTGCCAGCAGTGATCGAGGGTCCCGTGGCTACACCTTC. Protein sequence: CASSDRGSRGYTF.

This clonotype has more than one count but fewer than ten. The genes are TRBV5-1 and TRBJ2-7, with D perhaps matching TRBD1 or TRBD2 (6 bases each). CDR3 size: 13 residues. The germline CDR1 and CDR2 sequences are SGHRS and YFSETQ. The V and J ends lost 1 base and 6 bases respectively, with 11 bases between them. The CDR3 DNA sequence: TGCGCCAGCAGCTTGCAACAGGGAGGCGAGCAGTACTTC. Translated: CASSLQQGGEQYF.

This clonotype was seen repeatedly, ten times or more. V and J are TRBV20-1 and TRBJ2-1; D is unclear. This CDR3 contains 11 residues. In germline, CDR1 is DFQATT, CDR2 SNEGSKA (reference sequence). V was pared by 1 base and J by 7 bases, with 5 bases between. The CDR3 is CSARVPNEQFF. The CDR3 nucleotides are TGCAGTGCTAGAGTACCTAATGAGCAGTTCTTC.

The V and J genes are TRBV5-4 and TRBJ2-3; 7 bases align to TRBD1. This CDR3 has 15 residues. With 0 bases clipped from V and 7 bases from J, the junction kept 8 bases outside the gene matches. Germline V gene sequence: CDR1 SGHNT, CDR2 YYREEE (reference sequence). This chain's CDR3 is CASSLGGQAPNTQYF. The CDR3, as DNA: TGTGCCAGCAGCTTGGGAGGACAGGCCCCCAATACGCAGTATTTT. Full variable domain (outside the CDR3, taken from reference TRBV5-4 and TRBJ2-3): ETGVTQSPTHLIKTRGQQVTLRCSSQSGHNTVSWYQQALGQGPQFIFQYYREEENGRGNFPPRFSGLQFPNYSSELNVNALELDDSALYLCASSLGGQAPNTQYFGPGTRLTVL.

This chain connects TRBV3-1 to TRBJ2-3, with D maybe TRBD2 (5 bases). With 4 bases removed from V and 8 bases from J, the gap between germline ends came to 16 bases. This CDR3 has 14 residues. Germline CDR1 LGHDT, CDR2 YNNKEL (reference sequence). CDR3: CASSPYDSEGTQYF. The CDR3 DNA sequence: TGTGCCAGCAGCCCCTACGACTCCGAGGGTACGCAGTATTTT.